The 11 T cell receptor beta chains below were found in one sample sequenced in a study of blood T cell repertoires in COVID-19. TCRdb's copy holds only in-frame clones and misses some; the assay was immunoSEQ multiplex PCR. The sample lists some 180,000 clones; about 76% were seen once. Sequenced input: peripheral blood. Receptor source: a woman in her forties or fifties with active or convalescent COVID-19.

The chain has TRBV19 and TRBJ2-1, with TRBD2 as a possible D gene (5 bases). The CDR3 loop spans 16 amino acids. V gave up 3 bases and J gave up 3 bases, with 15 bases separating them. CDR1 LNHDA and CDR2 SQIVND come from the germline V gene (reference sequence). Written as DNA, the CDR3 is TGTGCCAGTAGTATGGGTTCGGGGAACATCTACAATGAGCAGTTCTTC. Its protein is CASSMGSGNIYNEQFF.

The rearrangement links TRBV18 to TRBJ1-1, with 8 positions matching TRBD1. Looked up from germline, CDR1 is KGHSH and CDR2 is LQKENI. After removal of 3 bases from V and 0 bases from J, the junction contained 6 bases not matched to a gene. This CDR3 is built from 16 residues. CDR3 DNA: TGTGCCAGCTCACCTCGGCAGGGGGCGATGAACACTGAAGCTTTCTTT. Translation: CASSPRQGAMNTEAFF.

The rearrangement joins TRBV10-3 to TRBJ2-1, with unresolved D. Germline V gene lookup returns CDR1 ENHRY and CDR2 SYGVKD. With 0 bases removed from V and 6 bases from J, the gap between germline ends came to 6 bases. The CDR3 covers 13 residues. The CDR3 reads CAISESVGNEQFF. CDR3 DNA: TGTGCCATCAGTGAGTCGGTCGGCAATGAGCAGTTCTTC.

The V call is TRBV30, the J call TRBJ1-4; the match to TRBD1 covers 7 bases. CDR1 GTSNPN and CDR2 SVGIG come from the germline V gene (reference sequence). The CDR3 has 14 residues. With V trimmed by 5 bases and J by 3 bases, 6 bases remained unmatched. CDR3 sequence: CAWGEGTANEKLFF. CDR3 nucleotides: TGTGCCTGGGGAGAGGGGACAGCTAATGAAAAACTGTTTTTT.

This clone was seen a few times. The rearrangement links TRBV9 to TRBJ1-3, with D perhaps matching TRBD1 (5 bases). Germline V CDR1 and CDR2: SGDLS, YYNGEE. Trimming cost V 4 bases and J 0 bases, with 8 bases left between them. The CDR3 is 14 residues long. In nucleotides, the CDR3 is TGTGCCAGCAGCTACGGGGGCTCTGGAAACACCATATATTTT. Amino acid sequence: CASSYGGSGNTIYF.

The sample holds one count of this clone. V and J are TRBV24-1 and TRBJ2-1, with D possibly matching TRBD1 (6 bases). Germline V CDR1 and CDR2: KGHDR, SFDVKD. The germline V and J ends were trimmed by 1 base and 8 bases, with 17 bases remaining between them. The CDR3 totals 16 residues. This CDR3 reads CATSDFGRGYDHEQFF. For the CDR3, the DNA is TGTGCCACCAGTGATTTTGGCAGGGGTTACGACCATGAGCAGTTCTTC.

This clone has a count of ten or more. The chain employs TRBV7-2 and TRBJ2-3; 9 bases are shared with TRBD2. V lost 3 bases, J lost 14 bases, and 6 bases stayed unmatched. The CDR3 covers 12 residues. Germline V gives CDR1 SGHTA, CDR2 FQGNSA. CDR3 sequence reads: CASSLGLAGRYF. CDR3 nucleotide sequence: TGTGCCAGCAGCTTGGGGCTAGCGGGGCGGTATTTT.

V is TRBV9 and J is TRBJ1-4; 9 nucleotides match TRBD1. V dropped 3 bases and J dropped 10; count of bases not matched to a gene: 7. The CDR3 is 14 amino acids. Looked up from germline, CDR1 is SGDLS and CDR2 is YYNGEE. CDR3 residues: CASSETGGAVKLFF. The CDR3 DNA reads TGTGCCAGCAGCGAAACAGGGGGCGCGGTAAAACTGTTTTTT.

The chain employs TRBV5-6 and TRBJ2-5; possibly TRBD2 for D (7 bases). The germline V gene has CDR1 SGHDT and CDR2 YYEEEE. The V gene lost 4 bases and the J gene lost 2 bases, with 15 bases spanning the gap. This CDR3 spans 15 amino acids. The CDR3 DNA reads as TGTGCCAGCAGCGTACGCGGGGGCCTGCAAGAGACCCAGTACTTC. It translates to CASSVRGGLQETQYF.

V gene TRBV7-2 combines with J gene TRBJ1-2; 11 bases agree with TRBD1. CDR1 is SGHTA, CDR2 FQGNSA, per germline. V shed 4 bases and J 8 bases; nucleotides not matched to a gene: 3. This CDR3 contains 13 residues. The CDR3 loop reads CASSSDRGLGYTF. The CDR3 DNA follows: TGTGCCAGCAGCTCGGACAGGGGGCTAGGCTACACCTTC.

The chain uses TRBV2 and TRBJ1-1; 7 bases align to TRBD1. V was clipped by 6 bases and J by 1 base; unmatched bases: 5. Germline assignment: CDR1 SNHLY and CDR2 FYNNEI. CDR3 length equals 14 residues. CDR3 in amino acids: CASRLGGANTEAFF. The CDR3 coding sequence is TGTGCCAGCAGGTTAGGGGGCGCGAACACTGAAGCTTTCTTT. Filled out from reference TRBV2 and TRBJ1-1, the complete variable domain reads EPEVTQTPSHQVTQMGQEVILRCVPISNHLYFYWYRQILGQKVEFLVSFYNNEISEKSEIFDDQFSVERPDGSNFTLKIRSTKLEDSAMYFCASRLGGANTEAFFGQGTRLTVV.